This TCR beta chain came from a study of CD8 T cells in ankylosing spondylitis. Study results and limitations: Before this, some motif variants had been reported in reactive arthritis synovial fluid and blood. Disease-associated clones were reportedly significantly overrepresented in matched ankylosing spondylitis synovial fluid. Ankylosing spondylitis blood seemed to carry a telltale TCR beta motif made of roughly eight highly homologous variants.

Trimming left V 6 bases short and J 6 bases short, with 18 bases between. The germline V gene encodes CDR1 DFQATT and CDR2 SNEGSKA (reference sequence). The CDR3 runs 14 residues. Making the TCR beta libraries involved quantitative 5'-RACE with molecular barcodes. MiXCR, applied by TCRdb to the 5' RACE reads, yields one record per CDR3 protein. Of 150,000 to 200,000 distinct CDR3 sequences listed, approximately 9.9% were seen once; the top ten hold approximately 16%. About this clonotype itself: The antigen remains unidentified.

The sequenced sample consisted of blood, either unsorted or a sorted T cell fraction (not recorded which). The origin of this receptor is a female donor with ankylosing spondylitis or in good health (not recorded which). V gene TRBV20-1 combines with J gene TRBJ2-1; a possible D gene is TRBD2 (6 bases). This chain's CDR3 is CSASNGGLGNEQFF. DNA for the CDR3: TGCAGTGCCTCTAACGGAGGGTTGGGCAATGAGCAGTTCTTC.